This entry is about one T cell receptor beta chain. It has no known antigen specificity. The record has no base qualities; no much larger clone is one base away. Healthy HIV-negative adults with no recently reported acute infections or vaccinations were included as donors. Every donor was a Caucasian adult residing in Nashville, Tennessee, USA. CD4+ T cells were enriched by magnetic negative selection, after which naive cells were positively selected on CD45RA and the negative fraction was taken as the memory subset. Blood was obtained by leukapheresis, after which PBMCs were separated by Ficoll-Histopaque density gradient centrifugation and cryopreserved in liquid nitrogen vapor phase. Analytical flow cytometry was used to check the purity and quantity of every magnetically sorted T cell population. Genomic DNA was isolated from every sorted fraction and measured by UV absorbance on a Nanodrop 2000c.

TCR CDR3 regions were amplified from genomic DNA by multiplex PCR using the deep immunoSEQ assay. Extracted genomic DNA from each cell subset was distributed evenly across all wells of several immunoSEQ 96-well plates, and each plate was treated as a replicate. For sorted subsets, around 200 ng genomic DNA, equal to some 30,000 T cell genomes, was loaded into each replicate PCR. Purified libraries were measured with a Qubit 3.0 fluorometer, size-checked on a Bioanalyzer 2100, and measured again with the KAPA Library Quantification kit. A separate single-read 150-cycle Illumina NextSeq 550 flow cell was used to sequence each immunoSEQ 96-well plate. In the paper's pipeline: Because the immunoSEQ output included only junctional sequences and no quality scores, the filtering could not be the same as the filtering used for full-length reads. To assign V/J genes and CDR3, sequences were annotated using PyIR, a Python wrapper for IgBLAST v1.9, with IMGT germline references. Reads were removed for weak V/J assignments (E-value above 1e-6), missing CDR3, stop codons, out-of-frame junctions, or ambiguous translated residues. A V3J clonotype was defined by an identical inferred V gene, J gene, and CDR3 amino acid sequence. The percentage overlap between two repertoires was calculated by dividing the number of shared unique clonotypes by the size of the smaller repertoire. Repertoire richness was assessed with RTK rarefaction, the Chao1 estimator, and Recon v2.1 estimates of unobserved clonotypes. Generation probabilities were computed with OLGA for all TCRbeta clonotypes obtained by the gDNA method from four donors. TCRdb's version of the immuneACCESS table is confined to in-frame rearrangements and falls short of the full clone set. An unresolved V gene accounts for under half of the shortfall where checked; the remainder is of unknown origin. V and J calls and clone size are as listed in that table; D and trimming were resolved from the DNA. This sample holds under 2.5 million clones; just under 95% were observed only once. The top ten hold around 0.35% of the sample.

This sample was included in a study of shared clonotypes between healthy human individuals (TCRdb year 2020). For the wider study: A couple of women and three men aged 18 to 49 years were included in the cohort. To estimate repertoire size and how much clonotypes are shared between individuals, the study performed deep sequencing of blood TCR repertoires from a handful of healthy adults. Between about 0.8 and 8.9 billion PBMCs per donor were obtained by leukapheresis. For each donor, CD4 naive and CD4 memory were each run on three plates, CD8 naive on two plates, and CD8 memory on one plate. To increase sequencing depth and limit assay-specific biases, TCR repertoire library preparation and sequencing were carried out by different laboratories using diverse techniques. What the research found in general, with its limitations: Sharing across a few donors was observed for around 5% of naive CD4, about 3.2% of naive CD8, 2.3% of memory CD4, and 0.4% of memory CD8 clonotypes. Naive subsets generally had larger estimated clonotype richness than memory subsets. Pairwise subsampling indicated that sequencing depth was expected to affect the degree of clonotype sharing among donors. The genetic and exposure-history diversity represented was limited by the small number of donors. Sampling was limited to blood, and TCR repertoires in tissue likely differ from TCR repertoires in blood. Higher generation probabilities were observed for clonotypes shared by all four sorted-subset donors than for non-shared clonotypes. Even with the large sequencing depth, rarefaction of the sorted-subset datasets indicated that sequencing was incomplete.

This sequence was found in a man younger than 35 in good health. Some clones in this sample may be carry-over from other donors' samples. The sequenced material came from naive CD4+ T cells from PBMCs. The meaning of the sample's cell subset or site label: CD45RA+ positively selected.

The DNA reads TGTGCCACCAGCAGAGATTCCCTCGGACGGTTTAAAGCTTTCTTT. Translated, this gives CATSRDSLGRFKAFF. The chain links TRBV15 with TRBJ1-1, with the D gene call left open. The CDR3 measures 15 amino acids from cysteine to phenylalanine. CDR3 DNA only is kept here, 45 bases in frame from base 1. CDR1 and CDR2 (LNHNV, YYDKDF) derive from the germline V gene (reference sequence). V and J are truncated by 0 bases and 9 bases respectively, leaving an intervening sequence of 17 bases. Beyond the CDR3, the reference TRBV15 and TRBJ1-1 genes provide the residues; the full variable domain reads: DAMVIQNPRYQVTQFGKPVTLSCSQTLNHNVMYWYQQKSSQAPKLLFHYYDKDFNNEADTPDNFQSRRPNTSFCFLDIRSPGLGDTAMYLCATSRDSLGRFKAFFGQGTRLTVV.